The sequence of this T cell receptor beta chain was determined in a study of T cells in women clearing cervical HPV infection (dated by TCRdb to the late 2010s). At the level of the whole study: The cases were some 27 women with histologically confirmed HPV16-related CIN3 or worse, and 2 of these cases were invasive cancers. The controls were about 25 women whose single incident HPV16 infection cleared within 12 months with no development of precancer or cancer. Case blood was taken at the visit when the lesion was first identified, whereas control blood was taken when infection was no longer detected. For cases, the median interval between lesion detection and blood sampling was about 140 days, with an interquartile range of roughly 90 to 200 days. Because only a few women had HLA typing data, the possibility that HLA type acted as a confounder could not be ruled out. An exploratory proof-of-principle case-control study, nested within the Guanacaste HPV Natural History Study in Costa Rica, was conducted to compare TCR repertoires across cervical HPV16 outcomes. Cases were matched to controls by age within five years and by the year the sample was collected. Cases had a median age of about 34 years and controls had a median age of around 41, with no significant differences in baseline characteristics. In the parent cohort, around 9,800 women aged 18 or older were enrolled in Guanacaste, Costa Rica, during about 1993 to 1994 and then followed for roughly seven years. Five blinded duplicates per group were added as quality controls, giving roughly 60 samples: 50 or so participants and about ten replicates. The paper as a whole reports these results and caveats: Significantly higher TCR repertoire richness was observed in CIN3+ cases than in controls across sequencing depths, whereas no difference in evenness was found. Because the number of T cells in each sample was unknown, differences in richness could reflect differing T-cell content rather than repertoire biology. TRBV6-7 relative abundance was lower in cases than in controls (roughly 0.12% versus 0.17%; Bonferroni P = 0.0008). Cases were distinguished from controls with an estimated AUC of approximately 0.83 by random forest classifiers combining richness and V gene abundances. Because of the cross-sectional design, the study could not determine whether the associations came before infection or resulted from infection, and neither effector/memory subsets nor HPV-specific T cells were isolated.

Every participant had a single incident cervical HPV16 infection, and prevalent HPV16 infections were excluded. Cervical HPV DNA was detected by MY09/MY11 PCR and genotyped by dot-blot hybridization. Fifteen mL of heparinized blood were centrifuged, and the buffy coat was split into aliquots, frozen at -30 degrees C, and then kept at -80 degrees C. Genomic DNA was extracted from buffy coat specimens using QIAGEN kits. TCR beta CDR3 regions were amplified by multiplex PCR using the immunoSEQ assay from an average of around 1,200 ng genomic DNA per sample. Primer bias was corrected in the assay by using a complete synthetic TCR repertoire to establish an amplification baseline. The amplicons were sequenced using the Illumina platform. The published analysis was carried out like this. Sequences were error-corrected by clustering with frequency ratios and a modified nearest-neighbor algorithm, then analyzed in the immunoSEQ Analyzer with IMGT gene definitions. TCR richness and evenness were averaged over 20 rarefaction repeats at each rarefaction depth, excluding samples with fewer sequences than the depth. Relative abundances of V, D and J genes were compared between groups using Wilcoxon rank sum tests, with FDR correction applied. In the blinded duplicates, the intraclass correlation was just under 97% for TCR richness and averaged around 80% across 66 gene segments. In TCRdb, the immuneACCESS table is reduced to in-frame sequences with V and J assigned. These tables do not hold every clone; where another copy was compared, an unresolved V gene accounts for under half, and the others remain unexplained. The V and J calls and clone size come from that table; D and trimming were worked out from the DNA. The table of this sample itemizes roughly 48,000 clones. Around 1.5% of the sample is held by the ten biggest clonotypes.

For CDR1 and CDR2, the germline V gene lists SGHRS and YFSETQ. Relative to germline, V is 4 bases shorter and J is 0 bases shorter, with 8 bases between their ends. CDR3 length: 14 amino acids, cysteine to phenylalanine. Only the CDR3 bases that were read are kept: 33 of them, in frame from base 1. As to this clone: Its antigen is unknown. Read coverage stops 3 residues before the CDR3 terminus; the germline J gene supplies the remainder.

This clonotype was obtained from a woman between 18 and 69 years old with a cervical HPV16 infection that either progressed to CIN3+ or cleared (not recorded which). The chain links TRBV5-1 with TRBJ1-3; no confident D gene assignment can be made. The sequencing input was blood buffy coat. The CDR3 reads CASSRAGSGNTIYF. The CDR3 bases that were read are TGCGCCAGCAGCCGTGCGGGCTCTGGAAACACC.